Following are 11 T cell receptor beta chains from one sample sequenced in a study of T cell responses to AZD1222 COVID-19 vaccine. Using immunoSEQ multiplex PCR, the repertoire was profiled, and TCRdb retains in-frame clones only, with some absent. In the table there are around 78,000 clones, roughly 90% of which are singletons. The sequences come from peripheral blood, collected 28 days after the second AZD1222 dose. All receptors derive from an adult who received the AZD1222 COVID-19 vaccine.

The chain combines TRBV13 with TRBJ1-1; possible D gene TRBD1, 6 bases. Looked up from germline, CDR1 is PRHDT and CDR2 is FYEKMQ (reference sequence). V gave up 0 bases and J gave up 0 bases, with 8 bases separating them. This CDR3 has 15 residues. CDR3 bases: TGTGCCAGCAGCTTAGGACAGGGATTGAACACTGAAGCTTTCTTT. As protein: CASSLGQGLNTEAFF.

This chain links TRBV5-4 with TRBJ2-7; 7 bases are shared with TRBD2. The CDR3 length is 15 residues. The V gene's germline CDR1 is SGHNT and CDR2 YYREEE (reference sequence). V was pared by 6 bases and J by 2 bases, with 11 bases of the junction left unmatched. DNA of the CDR3: TGTGCCAGCAACTCCGGGGGGTCTGTGACCTACGAGCAGTACTTC. Translated, it gives CASNSGGSVTYEQYF. The whole variable domain, filled in from reference TRBV5-4 and TRBJ2-7, reads ETGVTQSPTHLIKTRGQQVTLRCSSQSGHNTVSWYQQALGQGPQFIFQYYREEENGRGNFPPRFSGLQFPNYSSELNVNALELDDSALYLCASNSGGSVTYEQYFGPGTRLTVT.

CDR3 residues: CASSLRTTGGNQPQHF. In DNA form, the CDR3 reads TGTGCCAGCAGCCTTCGGACAACCGGGGGCAATCAGCCCCAGCATTTT. The chain employs TRBV5-8 and TRBJ1-5; D is perhaps TRBD1 (5 bases). Germline-derived CDR1 and CDR2 are SGHTS and YDEGEE. V was cut by 4 bases and J by 2 bases, with 16 bases left in between. The CDR3 runs 16 residues.

This chain links TRBV7-8 with TRBJ2-3; 8 bases fit TRBD1. The CDR3 runs 16 residues. Germline V gene data show CDR1 as SGHVS and CDR2 as FQNEAQ. V lost 0 bases to trimming and J lost 2 bases; unmatched junction nucleotides: 4. CDR3 amino acids: CASSLARDRTTDTQYF. As DNA, the CDR3 is TGTGCCAGCAGCTTAGCGCGGGACAGGACCACAGATACGCAGTATTTT.

V usage is TRBV7-5 and J usage is TRBJ2-2; the listed D gene, TRBD2, was not tested against the DNA. TRBV7-5 constitutes a pseudogene. CDR3 length: 19 residues. The CDR3 bases are TGTGTCAGAAGCGCCGGGACTAGCGGGGGGGCTTCAAACACCGGGGAGCTGTTTTTT. Amino acids: CVRSAGTSGGASNTGELFF.

The V gene is TRBV19, the J gene TRBJ2-7; D gene uncertain. Germline lookup yields CDR1 LNHDA and CDR2 SQIVND (reference sequence). The CDR3 runs 12 residues. Trimming took 3 bases from V and 2 from J, leaving 5 bases between them. The CDR3 sequence is CASSMDTYEQYF. CDR3 DNA sequence: TGTGCCAGTAGTATGGATACCTACGAGCAGTACTTC.

The chain links TRBV6-5 to TRBJ2-5; D gene uncertain. The CDR3 has 15 amino acids. Trimming stripped 6 bases from V and 1 base from J, with 15 bases between. In germline, CDR1 is MNHEY, CDR2 SVGAGI. Written as DNA, the CDR3 is TGTGCCAGCAGCCCAATGTCGGCCAGCCAAGAGACCCAGTACTTC. Its protein product is CASSPMSASQETQYF.

CDR3 residues: CAWRGTGLGYTF. CDR3 DNA: TGTGCCTGGAGGGGGACAGGGCTTGGCTACACCTTC. The chain uses TRBV30 and TRBJ1-2; 9 bases fit TRBD1. Germline CDR1 reads GTSNPN; CDR2 reads SVGIG (reference sequence). This CDR3 is 12 amino acids long. V shed 3 bases, J shed 7 bases, and the junction held 3 bases outside the gene matches.

This chain links TRBV5-4 with TRBJ1-1; tentatively, D is TRBD1 (5 bases). Germline lookup yields CDR1 SGHNT and CDR2 YYREEE (reference sequence). Trimming took 0 bases from V and 0 from J, leaving 6 bases between them. The CDR3 has 14 residues. This CDR3 is CASSLGQMNTEAFF. In nucleotides, the CDR3 is TGTGCCAGCAGCTTGGGACAGATGAACACTGAAGCTTTCTTT.

This chain links TRBV28 with TRBJ2-4; 8 positions agree with TRBD2. CDR1 and CDR2 from the germline V gene are MDHEN and SYDVKM. Trimming cost V 3 bases and J 4 bases; bases outside gene matches: 11. CDR3 length equals 17 residues. The CDR3 region is CASSFTYGGADKNIQYF. As DNA, the CDR3 is TGTGCCAGCAGTTTCACCTACGGGGGGGCCGATAAAAACATTCAGTACTTC.

This clone was observed a handful of times. This CDR3 reads CASSGTGDYGYTF. The CDR3 coding sequence is TGTGCCAGCAGCGGGACAGGGGACTATGGCTACACCTTC. The gene calls are TRBV7-2 and TRBJ1-2, with 10 nucleotides matching TRBD1. Germline loops: CDR1 SGHTA, CDR2 FQGNSA. The V segment lost 5 bases and the J segment 3 bases; nucleotides outside the gene matches: 0. The CDR3 loop spans 13 amino acids.